What follows describes a single T cell receptor beta chain. Its antigen is not known. The same CDR3 is also encoded by other DNA sequences in this sample. Samples came from healthy bone marrow donors. Despite likely unrecorded immune exposures, the donors were nominally healthy at the time of sampling. This sample was taken from a study of cytomegalovirus exposure and HLA in healthy donors. At the level of the study: As released early, the data held 75 million to 90 million unique TCRs from HLA-typed donors.

13 Jbeta primers and 60 Vbeta primers were used for the PCR. Here immunoSEQ multiplex PCR was the method, and the copy in TCRdb shows in-frame clones only, minus some. In all, the sample yields roughly 50,000 clones. Study results and limitations: It was reported that the classifier diagnosed cytomegalovirus status with high specificity and sensitivity in both the original and validation cohorts.

This CDR3 has 12 amino acids. Germline values: CDR1 MNHEY, CDR2 SVGAGI. J lost 8 bases, V lost 6 bases, and 5 bases had no gene match. The sequence was collected from a man aged 35-49 years in good health and CMV-seropositive. The chain recombines TRBV6-5 with TRBJ1-2; TRBD1 matches 8 bases. Sequencing input: PBMCs. The CDR3 sequence: CASSPGDRGYTF. The CDR3 DNA reads as TGTGCCAGCAGCCCAGGGGACAGGGGCTACACCTTC.